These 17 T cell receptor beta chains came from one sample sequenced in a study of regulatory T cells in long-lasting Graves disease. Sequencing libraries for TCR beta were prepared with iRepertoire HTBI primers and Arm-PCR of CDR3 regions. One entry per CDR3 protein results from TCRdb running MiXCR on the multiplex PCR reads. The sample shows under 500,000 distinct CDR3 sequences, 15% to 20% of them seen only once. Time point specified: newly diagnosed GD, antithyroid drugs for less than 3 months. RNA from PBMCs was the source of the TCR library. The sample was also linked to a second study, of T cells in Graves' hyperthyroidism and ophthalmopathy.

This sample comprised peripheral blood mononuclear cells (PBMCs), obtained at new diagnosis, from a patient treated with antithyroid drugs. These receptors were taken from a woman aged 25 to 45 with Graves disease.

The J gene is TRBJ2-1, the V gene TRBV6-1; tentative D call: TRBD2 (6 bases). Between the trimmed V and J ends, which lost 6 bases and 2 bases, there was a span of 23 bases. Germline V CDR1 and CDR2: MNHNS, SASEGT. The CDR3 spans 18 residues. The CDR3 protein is CASSAASEIFLPYNEQFF. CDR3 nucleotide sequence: TGTGCCAGCAGCGCTGCTAGCGAAATTTTCCTCCCCTACAATGAGCAGTTCTTC.

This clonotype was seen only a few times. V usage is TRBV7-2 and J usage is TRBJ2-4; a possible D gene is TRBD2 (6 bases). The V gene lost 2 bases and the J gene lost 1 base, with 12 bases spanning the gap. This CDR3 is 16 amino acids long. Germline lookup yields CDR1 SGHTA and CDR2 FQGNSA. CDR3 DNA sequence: TGTGCCAGCAGCTTAATGGCTAGCGAGGCCAAAAACATTCAGTACTTC. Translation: CASSLMASEAKNIQYF.

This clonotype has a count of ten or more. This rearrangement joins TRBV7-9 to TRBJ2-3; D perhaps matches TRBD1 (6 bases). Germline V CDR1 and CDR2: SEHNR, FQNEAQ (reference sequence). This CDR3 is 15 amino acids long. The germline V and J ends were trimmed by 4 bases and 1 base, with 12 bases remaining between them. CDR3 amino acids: CASSSTGLGTDTQYF. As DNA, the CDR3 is TGTGCCAGCAGCTCCACAGGGTTGGGCACAGATACGCAGTATTTT.

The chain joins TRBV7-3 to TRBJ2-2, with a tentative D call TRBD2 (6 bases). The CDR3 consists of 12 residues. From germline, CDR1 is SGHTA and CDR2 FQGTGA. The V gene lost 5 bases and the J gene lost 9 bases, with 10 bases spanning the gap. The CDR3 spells CASSPSGRELFF. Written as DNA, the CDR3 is TGTGCCAGCAGCCCGAGCGGGCGGGAGCTGTTTTTT.

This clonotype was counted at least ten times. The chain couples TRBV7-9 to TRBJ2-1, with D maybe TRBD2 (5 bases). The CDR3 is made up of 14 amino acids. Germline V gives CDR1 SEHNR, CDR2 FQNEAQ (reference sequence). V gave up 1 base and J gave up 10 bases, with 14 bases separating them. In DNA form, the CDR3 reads TGTGCCAGCAGCTTAGTGGATCCCACGGGGGAGCAGTTCTTC. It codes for CASSLVDPTGEQFF.

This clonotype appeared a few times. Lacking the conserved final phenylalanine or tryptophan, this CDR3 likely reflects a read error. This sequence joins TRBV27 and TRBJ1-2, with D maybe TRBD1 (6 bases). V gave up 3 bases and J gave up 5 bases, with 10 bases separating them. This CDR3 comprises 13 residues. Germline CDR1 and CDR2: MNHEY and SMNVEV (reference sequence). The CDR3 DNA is TGTGCCAGCAGTTTGGACAGCGCATATGGCTACACCCTC. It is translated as CASSLDSAYGYTL.

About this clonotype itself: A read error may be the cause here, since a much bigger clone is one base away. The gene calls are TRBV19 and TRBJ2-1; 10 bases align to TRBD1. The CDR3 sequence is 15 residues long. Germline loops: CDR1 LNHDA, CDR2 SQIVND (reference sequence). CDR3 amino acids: CASSPRGTGEGERFF. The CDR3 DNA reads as TGTGCCAGTAGTCCAAGGGGGACAGGGGAAGGTGAGCGGTTCTTC.

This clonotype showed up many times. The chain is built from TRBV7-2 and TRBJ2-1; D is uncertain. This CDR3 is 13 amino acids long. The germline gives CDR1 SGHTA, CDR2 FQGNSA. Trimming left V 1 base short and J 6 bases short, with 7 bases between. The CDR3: CASSLGPANEQFF. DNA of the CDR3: TGTGCCAGCAGCTTAGGGCCCGCCAATGAGCAGTTCTTC.

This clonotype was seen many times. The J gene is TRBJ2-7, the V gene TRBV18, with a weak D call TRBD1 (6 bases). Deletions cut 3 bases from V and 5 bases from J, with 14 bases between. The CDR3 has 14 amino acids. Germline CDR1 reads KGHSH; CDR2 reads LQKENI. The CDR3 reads CASSPPGTRDEQYF. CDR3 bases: TGTGCCAGCTCACCCCCCGGGACAAGAGACGAGCAGTACTTC.

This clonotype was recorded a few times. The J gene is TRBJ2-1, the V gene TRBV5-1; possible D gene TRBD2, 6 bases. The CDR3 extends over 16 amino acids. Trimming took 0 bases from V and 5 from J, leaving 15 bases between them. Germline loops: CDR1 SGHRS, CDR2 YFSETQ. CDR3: CASSLAGGTRNNEQFF. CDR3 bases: TGCGCCAGCAGCTTGGCCGGGGGAACCCGGAACAATGAGCAGTTCTTC.

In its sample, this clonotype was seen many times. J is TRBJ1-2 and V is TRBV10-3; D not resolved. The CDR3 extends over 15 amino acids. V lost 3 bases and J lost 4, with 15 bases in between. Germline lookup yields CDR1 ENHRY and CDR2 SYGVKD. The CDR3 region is CAISDRNSMPYGYTF. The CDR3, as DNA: TGTGCCATCAGTGACAGGAATTCAATGCCCTATGGCTACACCTTC.

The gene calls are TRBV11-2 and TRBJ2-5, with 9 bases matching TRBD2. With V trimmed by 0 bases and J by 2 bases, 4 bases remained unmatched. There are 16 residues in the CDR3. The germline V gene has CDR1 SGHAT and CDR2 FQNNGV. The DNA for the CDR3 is TGTGCCAGCAGCTTAGAGCCTAGCGGGACTCAAGAGACCCAGTACTTC. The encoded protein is CASSLEPSGTQETQYF.

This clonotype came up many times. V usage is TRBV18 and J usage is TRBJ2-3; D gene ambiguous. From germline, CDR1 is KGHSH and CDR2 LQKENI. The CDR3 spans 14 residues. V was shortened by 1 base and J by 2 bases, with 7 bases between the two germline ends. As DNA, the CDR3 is TGTGCCAGCTCACCACGGAGCTACACAGATACGCAGTATTTT. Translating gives CASSPRSYTDTQYF.

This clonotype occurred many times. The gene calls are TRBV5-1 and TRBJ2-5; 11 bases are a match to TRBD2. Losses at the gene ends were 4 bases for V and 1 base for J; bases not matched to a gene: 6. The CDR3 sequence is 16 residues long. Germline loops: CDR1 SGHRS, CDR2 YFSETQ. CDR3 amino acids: CASSTGTSGVQETQYF. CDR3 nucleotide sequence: TGCGCCAGCAGCACCGGGACTAGCGGAGTCCAAGAGACCCAGTACTTC.

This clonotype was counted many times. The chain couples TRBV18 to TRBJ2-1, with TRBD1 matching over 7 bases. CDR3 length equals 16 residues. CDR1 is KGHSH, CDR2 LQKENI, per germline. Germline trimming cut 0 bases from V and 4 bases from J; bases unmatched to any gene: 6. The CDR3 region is CASSPPTRDSYNEQFF. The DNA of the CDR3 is TGTGCCAGCTCACCACCGACGAGGGACAGTTACAATGAGCAGTTCTTC.

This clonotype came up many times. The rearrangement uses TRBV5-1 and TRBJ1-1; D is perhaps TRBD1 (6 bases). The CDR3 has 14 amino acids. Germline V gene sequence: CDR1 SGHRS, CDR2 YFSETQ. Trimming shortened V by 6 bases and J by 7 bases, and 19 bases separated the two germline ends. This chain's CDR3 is CASTPSGGGVEAFF. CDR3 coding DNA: TGCGCCAGCACCCCTTCCGGTGGGGGCGTTGAAGCTTTCTTT.

CDR3 sequence reads: CASSHRLAGVTPNEQFF. CDR3 coding DNA: TGTGCCAGCAGCCATCGATTAGCGGGGGTAACACCCAATGAGCAGTTCTTC. This chain links TRBV14 with TRBJ2-1; 9 bases agree with TRBD2. V trimming: 3 bases; J trimming: 6 bases; junction bases outside the gene matches: 12. This CDR3 region has 17 residues. Germline CDR1 reads SGHDN; CDR2 reads FVKESK.